This TCR beta chain is drawn from a study of blood T cells in healthy people across ages. Study-wide findings and caveats: TCR beta diversity correlated strongly with naive T cell percentage.

This clonotype showed up just a few times. Antigen: not known. This clone may be a read error of a much larger clone one base away. V dropped 7 bases and J dropped 7 bases, with 26 bases sitting between them. This CDR3 is built from 16 residues. The authors ran a second PCR of about 6 to 11 cycles using a sample-barcoded 5' primer and a J-beta primer mix. One entry per CDR3 protein results from TCRdb running MiXCR on the 5' RACE reads. The sample yields 800,000 to 950,000 distinct CDR3 sequences, 25% to 35% seen once. These data were also reused for a study on T cells of mothers and their children.

This clonotype was obtained from a woman between 35 and 50 years old in good health. The chain carries TRBV12-3 or TRBV12-4 and TRBJ2-7, with D possibly TRBD2 on 7 matching bases. Source material: blood. The CDR3 here is CASTGGGGAFYNEQYF. CDR3 coding DNA: TGTGCCAGCACTGGCGGAGGGGGGGCGTTCTACAATGAGCAGTACTTC.